This T cell receptor beta chain was sequenced for a study of CD8 T cells in ankylosing spondylitis. Study outcomes and limitations: Among TCR beta sequences, a motif of eight or nine highly homologous variants appeared characteristic of ankylosing spondylitis blood. In peripheral blood, disease-linked CD8+ clones occurred at relatively low frequencies.

With regard to this clonotype: Its antigen is undetermined.

Germline CDR1 MGHRA, CDR2 YSYEKL. Trimming shortened V by 3 bases and J by 10 bases, and 9 bases separated the two germline ends. The CDR3 spans 12 residues. TCRdb redid the calling of the 5' RACE reads with MiXCR, one entry per CDR3 protein. The data hold 500,000 or so distinct CDR3 sequences, with about 5.2% observed a single time. The receptor's source is a male donor with ankylosing spondylitis. Specimen: blood, either unsorted or a sorted T cell fraction (not recorded which). V usage is TRBV4-1 and J usage is TRBJ1-4, with D possibly TRBD1 on 5 matching bases. The CDR3 spells CASSQGEGKLFF. The CDR3 coding sequence is TGCGCCAGCAGCCAGGGGGAAGGAAAACTGTTTTTT.